Presented here are 26 T cell receptor beta chains from one specimen sequenced in a study of blood T cells in healthy people across ages. Through a sample-barcoded 5' primer and a J-beta primer mix, a second PCR was run for 7 to 11 cycles. TCRdb fed the 5' RACE reads into MiXCR, producing one record per CDR3 protein. The data contain approximately 800,000 distinct CDR3 sequences, 62% of them singletons. Input material: blood. Every receptor here comes from a man aged 25-40 years in good health.

J is TRBJ2-3 and V is TRBV28; 9 bases line up with TRBD2. V was pared by 5 bases and J by 3 bases, with 6 bases of the junction left unmatched. This CDR3 spans 15 amino acids. Per germline, CDR1 MDHEN and CDR2 SYDVKM. CDR3 residues: CASSLPSGATDTQYF. Written as DNA, the CDR3 is TGTGCCAGCAGTCTCCCTAGCGGGGCTACAGATACGCAGTATTTT.

In the case of this clonotype: One junction end does not reproduce the germline sequence, and a read error may be involved. V usage is TRBV10-3 and J usage is TRBJ2-3, with 7 bases matching TRBD1. CDR3 size: 17 residues. Germline V gives CDR1 ENHRY, CDR2 SYGVKD. The CDR3 DNA reads TGTGCCATCAGTGAGTGGGGAGACAGGGAGAACACAGATACGCGGTATTTT. It specifies CAISEWGDRENTDTRYF.

This chain connects TRBV7-6 to TRBJ2-1, with 9 bases matching TRBD1. CDR1 and CDR2 (germline): SGHVS, FNYEAQ. The V gene end was trimmed by 5 bases and the J gene end by 5 bases; junction bases not matched to a gene: 10. The CDR3 loop spans 16 amino acids. The DNA for the CDR3 is TGTGCCAGCAGCAACCCGGGGACAGGGAACGACAATGAGCAGTTCTTC. As protein: CASSNPGTGNDNEQFF. Together with reference TRBV7-6 and TRBJ2-1, the CDR3 gives the full variable domain: GAGVSQSPRYKVTKRGQDVALRCDPISGHVSLYWYRQALGQGPEFLTYFNYEAQQDKSGLPNDRFSAERPEGSISTLTIQRTEQRDSAMYRCASSNPGTGNDNEQFFGPGTRLTVL.

As concerns this clonotype: Its ends do not fully match the called genes, so a read error is possible. The chain joins TRBV24-1 to TRBJ1-5; tentatively, D is TRBD1 (6 bases). CDR3 size: 15 residues. CDR1 and CDR2 (germline): KGHDR, SFDVKD. The CDR3 DNA sequence: TGTGCTACCAGTGAGCCAGGGGTCAGCAATCAGCCCCAGCATTTT. Translating it yields CATSEPGVSNQPQHF.

The CDR3 reads CASRGTEYSNQPQHF. In nucleotides, the CDR3 is TGTGCCAGCAGGGGGACAGAATATAGCAATCAGCCCCAGCATTTT. V is TRBV27 and J is TRBJ1-5, with 7 bases aligning to TRBD1. Unmatched junction bases numbered 5, after V lost 6 bases and J lost 0 bases. CDR1 is MNHEY and CDR2 is SMNVEV in the germline V gene (reference sequence). The CDR3 covers 15 residues.

This chain connects TRBV28 to TRBJ2-5; the D gene is possibly TRBD2 (6 bases). From germline, CDR1 is MDHEN and CDR2 SYDVKM. The length of the CDR3 is 16 residues. V lost 10 bases and J lost 0, with 21 bases in between. CDR3 in amino acids: CATSTLAEQYQETQYF. As DNA, the CDR3 is TGTGCCACCTCAACCTTAGCGGAGCAATACCAAGAGACCCAGTACTTC.

V usage is TRBV20-1 and J usage is TRBJ1-6, with D perhaps matching TRBD1 (5 bases). Trimming stripped 3 bases from V and 8 bases from J, with 11 bases between. The CDR3 has 13 residues. Germline lookup yields CDR1 DFQATT and CDR2 SNEGSKA (reference sequence). The CDR3 bases are TGCAGTGCTAGCCAAGTCAGGGATTCACCCCTCCACTTT. Its translation: CSASQVRDSPLHF.

The gene calls are TRBV18 and TRBJ2-5; 8 nucleotides line up with TRBD1. The J call could be wrong; TRBJ2-7 is a better fit for the DNA end. CDR1 and CDR2 from the germline V gene are KGHSH and LQKENI. The CDR3 has 14 amino acids. CDR3 residues: CASSPSGQGDEQYF. CDR3 sequence (DNA): TGTGCCAGCTCACCATCAGGACAGGGTGACGAGCAGTACTTC.

This clonotype occurred a few times. The V and J genes are TRBV4-1 and TRBJ2-6; 11 bases match TRBD1. The CDR3 runs 20 residues. V lost 4 bases, J lost 0 bases, and 11 bases stayed unmatched. Germline V gene data show CDR1 as MGHRA and CDR2 as YSYEKL. The CDR3 loop is CASSPIPGTGGNSGANVLTF. The CDR3 DNA reads TGCGCCAGCAGCCCCATTCCGGGGACAGGGGGAAACTCTGGGGCCAACGTCCTGACTTTC.

The rearrangement joins TRBV20-1 to TRBJ2-1; D might be TRBD1 (6 bases). V lost 5 bases and J lost 1, with 18 bases in between. The CDR3 spans 16 residues. Germline CDR1 and CDR2: DFQATT and SNEGSKA (reference sequence). CDR3 sequence (DNA): TGCAGTGCTGTTGGGGGCACAGGTTTTTCCTACAATGAGCAGTTCTTC. This translates into CSAVGGTGFSYNEQFF.

V usage is TRBV6-1 and J usage is TRBJ1-5, with no clear D. The germline V gene has CDR1 MNHNS and CDR2 SASEGT. CDR3 length: 13 amino acids. Trimming cost V 7 bases and J 0 bases, with 7 bases left between them. The CDR3 DNA reads TGTGCCAGCACAGCGAATAGCAATCAGCCCCAGCATTTT. This translates into CASTANSNQPQHF.

This clonotype came up many times. The chain has TRBV9 and TRBJ2-5; the match to TRBD2 covers 8 bases. Germline CDR1 reads SGDLS; CDR2 reads YYNGEE. V lost 3 bases and J lost 5; bases outside the gene matches: 6. CDR3 size: 14 residues. The CDR3 protein is CASSEDSGVETQYF. Here the CDR3 DNA reads TGTGCCAGCAGCGAAGATAGCGGGGTCGAGACCCAGTACTTC.

This clonotype has a handful of counts. The V gene is TRBV6-5, the J gene TRBJ2-5; TRBD2 is a possible D gene (6 bases). Between the trimmed V and J ends, which lost 4 bases and 0 bases, there was a span of 12 bases. Germline values: CDR1 MNHEY, CDR2 SVGAGI. This CDR3 has 15 amino acids. In DNA form, the CDR3 reads TGTGCCAGCAGTTCATGGGCGGGGAACCAAGAGACCCAGTACTTC. Protein sequence: CASSSWAGNQETQYF.

This clonotype was recorded a few times. The rearrangement links TRBV10-3 to TRBJ1-6; D is undetermined. CDR3 length: 16 amino acids. Germline loops: CDR1 ENHRY, CDR2 SYGVKD. Trimming shortened V by 4 bases and J by 1 base, and 11 bases separated the two germline ends. CDR3 nucleotide sequence: TGTGCCATCAGTGTCGGGCAGCAATCCTATAATTCACCCCTCCACTTT. Its translation: CAISVGQQSYNSPLHF.

V and J are TRBV4-2 and TRBJ2-3; D not resolved. From germline, CDR1 is LGHNA and CDR2 YNFKEQ. The CDR3 has 13 amino acids. V shed 0 bases and J shed 6 bases, with 7 bases lying between them. The CDR3 loop reads CASSQERVDTQYF. Here the CDR3 DNA reads TGTGCCAGCAGCCAAGAAAGGGTGGATACGCAGTATTTT.

This sequence joins TRBV6-2 or TRBV6-3 and TRBJ2-7; maybe TRBD2 (5 bases). The V and J ends lost 4 bases and 1 base respectively, with 11 bases between them. This CDR3 has 14 residues. Germline V gives CDR1 MNHEY, CDR2 SVGEGT. The CDR3 DNA reads TGTGCCAGCAGTTCTGTAGGGAGATCCTACGAGCAGTACTTC. Translation gives CASSSVGRSYEQYF.

Of note for this clonotype: This sequence may be a read error, since a much larger clone differs from it by one base. The chain recombines TRBV28 with TRBJ1-2, with a possible D match to TRBD1 (6 bases). Germline CDR1 MDHEN, CDR2 SYDVKM. CDR3 length: 14 amino acids. Trimming took 5 bases from V and 3 from J, leaving 13 bases between them. CDR3 nucleotides: TGTGCCAGCAGTGAACACAGGGTTGACTATGGCTACACCTTC. This codes for CASSEHRVDYGYTF.

This clonotype has just a few counts. The chain combines TRBV4-3 with TRBJ2-6; either TRBD1 or TRBD2 may fit D (5 bases each). Per the germline V gene, CDR1 is LGHNA and CDR2 is YSLEER. Trimming left V 3 bases short and J 0 bases short, with 9 bases between. This CDR3 has 16 amino acids. DNA for the CDR3: TGCGCCAGCAGCCAGGGGGTGGGCTCTGGGGCCAACGTCCTGACTTTC. It yields the protein CASSQGVGSGANVLTF.

The chain recombines TRBV3-1 with TRBJ2-5, with 9 bases matching TRBD1. The DNA end is a closer match to TRBJ2-7, so the J assignment may be wrong. Germline-derived CDR1 and CDR2 are LGHDT and YNNKEL (reference sequence). The length of the CDR3 is 15 residues. The CDR3 spells CASSQDADRGDEQYF. As DNA, the CDR3 is TGTGCCAGCAGCCAAGATGCGGACAGGGGTGACGAGCAGTACTTC.

The chain is built from TRBV27 and TRBJ2-3, with D unresolved. V was cut by 6 bases and J by 4 bases, with 14 bases left in between. The CDR3 sequence is 14 residues long. Germline CDR1 reads MNHEY; CDR2 reads SMNVEV (reference sequence). The DNA for the CDR3 is TGTGCCAGCAGAGGACGATCCCCCCCAGATACGCAGTATTTT. Its translation is CASRGRSPPDTQYF.

This clonotype has a handful of counts. The V call is TRBV20-1, the J call TRBJ2-6, with D perhaps matching TRBD2 (6 bases). This CDR3 comprises 17 residues. In germline, CDR1 is DFQATT, CDR2 SNEGSKA (reference sequence). The V and J ends lost 4 bases and 10 bases respectively, with 26 bases between them. CDR3 residues: CSAMVLSFYGGPNVLTF. CDR3 coding DNA: TGCAGTGCTATGGTCTTATCTTTCTACGGGGGACCAAACGTCCTGACTTTC.

This CDR3 is CASSQESPGLVSYEQYF. For the CDR3, the DNA is TGCGCCAGCAGCCAAGAATCCCCGGGACTAGTCTCCTACGAGCAGTACTTC. The chain couples TRBV4-1 to TRBJ2-7; 8 positions agree with TRBD2. The CDR3 totals 17 residues. CDR1 is MGHRA and CDR2 is YSYEKL in the germline V gene. The J segment lost 0 bases and the V segment lost 0 bases, leaving 7 bases of the junction unmatched.

This clonotype occurred a few times. The J gene is TRBJ2-7, the V gene TRBV4-3; perhaps TRBD2 as D (5 bases). This CDR3 spans 15 amino acids. Germline CDR1 reads LGHNA; CDR2 reads YSLEER. With 1 base removed from V and 0 bases from J, the gap between germline ends came to 10 bases. CDR3 amino acids: CASSQVGEGSYEQYF. In nucleotides, the CDR3 is TGCGCCAGCAGCCAAGTGGGCGAGGGCTCCTACGAGCAGTACTTC.

The chain carries TRBV11-3 and TRBJ2-7; D gene unclear. The germline V and J ends were trimmed by 5 bases and 5 bases, with 19 bases remaining between them. Germline V CDR1 and CDR2: SGHNT, YENEEA. The CDR3 totals 15 residues. Here the CDR3 DNA reads TGTGCCAGCAGCCCGAGCTCGGGTACCCGGAACGAGCAGTACTTC. This sequence encodes CASSPSSGTRNEQYF.

The rearrangement uses TRBV2 and TRBJ1-4, with 7 bases that match TRBD1. CDR1 SNHLY and CDR2 FYNNEI come from the germline V gene. Trimming took 10 bases from V and 8 from J; bases not matched to a gene: 7. CDR3 length: 12 residues. This CDR3 reads CATGTDVEKLFF. In nucleotides, the CDR3 is TGTGCCACCGGGACAGACGTCGAAAAACTGTTTTTT.

Only one count was recorded for this clonotype. This chain connects TRBV7-9 to TRBJ2-7, with no clear D. Trimming removed 1 base at V and 7 bases at J, with 11 bases between. The CDR3 spans 13 residues. Per the germline V gene, CDR1 is SEHNR and CDR2 is FQNEAQ (reference sequence). CDR3 sequence (DNA): TGTGCCAGCAGCTTAGTCTTTGGTGATGAGCAGTACTTC. This encodes CASSLVFGDEQYF.